These 28 T cell receptor beta chains share one sample of origin, sequenced in a study of CD8 T cells in Susac syndrome. RNA amounts of roughly 0.45 to 1 ug underwent reverse transcription with random hexamers. TCRdb independently ran MiXCR on the immunoSEQ multiplex PCR reads; one entry per CDR3 protein. This sample carries about 100,000 distinct CDR3 sequences, around 95% of them seen once, and the ten largest clones take around 0.3%. The material sequenced was CD8+ T cells from PBMCs. The receptors shown here come from a human donor with Susac syndrome.

The chain is built from TRBV29-1 and TRBJ2-7; 7 bases align to TRBD1. Germline V gene data show CDR1 as SQVTM and CDR2 as ANQGSEA. The ends lost 1 base at V and 4 bases at J; junction bases unmatched: 4. CDR3 length equals 13 residues. This chain's CDR3 is CSVEGGRGYEQYF. The CDR3 nucleotides read TGCAGCGTTGAAGGCGGCAGGGGGTACGAGCAGTACTTC.

This chain joins TRBV29-1 and TRBJ1-4; D is uncertain. The germline V and J ends were trimmed by 0 bases and 13 bases, with 15 bases remaining between them. The CDR3 is 13 amino acids. CDR1 is SQVTM and CDR2 is ANQGSEA in the germline V gene. Written as DNA, the CDR3 is TGCAGCGTTGAAGATCGCGGGGTGGGTGGACTGTTTTTT. Its protein product is CSVEDRGVGGLFF.

The J gene is TRBJ1-1, the V gene TRBV10-2; tentatively, D is TRBD1 (5 bases). V shed 8 bases and J shed 6 bases, with 7 bases lying between them. Germline V gene lookup returns CDR1 WSHSY and CDR2 SAAADI. This CDR3 has 10 amino acids. The CDR3 coding sequence is TGCGCCAGCGGGGACGCTGAAGCTTTCTTT. This encodes CASGDAEAFF.

The gene calls are TRBV3-1 and TRBJ2-6; 8 bases agree with TRBD1. This CDR3 spans 17 amino acids. Germline CDR1 LGHDT, CDR2 YNNKEL (reference sequence). The V and J ends lost 1 base and 1 base, in that order; junction bases with no gene match: 3. The CDR3 nucleotides read TGTGCCAGCAGCCAAGTGACAGGGGCATCTGGGGCCAACGTCCTGACTTTC. Protein product: CASSQVTGASGANVLTF.

This rearrangement joins TRBV14 to TRBJ2-1; a possible D gene is TRBD2 (6 bases). The CDR3 consists of 13 residues. V lost 4 bases and J 8 bases, leaving 12 bases between the germline ends. CDR1 and CDR2 from the germline V gene are SGHDN and FVKESK. The CDR3 loop reads CASSRLPGDEQFF. In DNA form, the CDR3 reads TGTGCCAGCAGCCGTCTCCCGGGGGATGAGCAGTTCTTC.

The chain carries TRBV7-2 and TRBJ2-5; 8 bases align to TRBD1. This CDR3 region has 16 residues. The trim removed 5 bases at V and 5 bases at J, leaving 13 bases unmatched. Germline CDR1 and CDR2: SGHTA and FQGNSA. The CDR3 region is CASSPFGQGIGETQYF. The CDR3 nucleotides are TGTGCCAGCAGCCCCTTCGGACAGGGTATCGGGGAGACCCAGTACTTC.

The chain is built from TRBV11-1 and TRBJ2-6; TRBD1 matches 10 bases. The CDR3 sequence is 21 residues long. CDR1 is SGHAT, CDR2 FQDESV, per germline (reference sequence). J lost 0 bases, V lost 5 bases, and 16 bases had no gene match. The CDR3 protein is CASSGFSSGTGDDSGANVLTF. The CDR3 DNA is TGTGCCAGCAGCGGATTCTCCAGTGGGACAGGGGACGACTCTGGGGCCAACGTCCTGACTTTC.

V and J are TRBV4-1 and TRBJ2-5; TRBD1 matches at 9 bases. The CDR3 length is 18 residues. The junction had 18 bases not matched to a gene; V was cut back by 8 bases and J by 2 bases. CDR1 is MGHRA and CDR2 is YSYEKL in the germline V gene. CDR3 nucleotides: TGCGCCAGCGCCGGTGGGAAGGGACAGGGCAATCCTCAAGAGACCCAGTACTTC. Protein sequence: CASAGGKGQGNPQETQYF.

The chain joins TRBV29-1 to TRBJ1-2, with 8 bases identical to TRBD1. After removal of 7 bases from V and 1 base from J, the junction contained 8 bases not matched to a gene. In germline, CDR1 is SQVTM, CDR2 ANQGSEA. The CDR3 extends over 14 amino acids. Here the CDR3 reads CSATGEVVNYGYTF. The CDR3 coding sequence is TGCAGCGCGACAGGGGAGGTAGTTAACTATGGCTACACCTTC.

This rearrangement joins TRBV25-1 to TRBJ2-3, with D tentatively TRBD2 (6 bases). Germline assignment: CDR1 MGHDK and CDR2 SYGVNS. This CDR3 contains 14 residues. Trimming removed 6 bases from V and 6 bases from J, with 16 bases in between. The CDR3 nucleotides are TGTGCCAGCAGGATGGACTATGGGCCGGATACGCAGTATTTT. This codes for CASRMDYGPDTQYF. The variable domain in full, completed from reference TRBV25-1 and TRBJ2-3, reads EADIYQTPRYLVIGTGKKITLECSQTMGHDKMYWYQQDPGMELHLIHYSYGVNSTEKGDLSSESTVSRIRTEHFPLTLESARPSHTSQYLCASRMDYGPDTQYFGPGTRLTVL.

The chain joins TRBV6-5 to TRBJ2-7, with D possibly TRBD1 on 6 matching bases. The CDR3 is 14 residues long. V was pared by 0 bases and J by 4 bases, with 10 bases between. Germline-derived CDR1 and CDR2 are MNHEY and SVGAGI. CDR3 residues: CASSYSPTGYEQYF. CDR3 coding DNA: TGTGCCAGCAGTTACTCTCCAACAGGGTACGAGCAGTACTTC.

The chain employs TRBV7-9 and TRBJ2-1; D unclear. V was trimmed by 1 base and J by 2 bases, leaving 3 bases between them. Germline loops: CDR1 SEHNR, CDR2 FQNEAQ (reference sequence). The CDR3 length is 13 residues. The CDR3 DNA follows: TGTGCCAGCAGCTTAGACCCCTACAATGAGCAGTTCTTC. It codes for CASSLDPYNEQFF.

The rearrangement uses TRBV29-1 and TRBJ2-1, with D possibly TRBD1 on 5 matching bases. The germline gives CDR1 SQVTM, CDR2 ANQGSEA. The CDR3 sequence is 13 residues long. Trimming took 0 bases from V and 7 from J, leaving 10 bases between them. The DNA of the CDR3 is TGCAGCGTTGAAGATGACAGTTATAATGAGCAGTTCTTC. The encoded protein is CSVEDDSYNEQFF.

V is TRBV29-1 and J is TRBJ2-7; TRBD1 might be the D (5 bases). Germline assignment: CDR1 SQVTM and CDR2 ANQGSEA. This CDR3 has 15 amino acids. Trimming removed 3 bases from V and 4 bases from J, with 19 bases in between. The CDR3 DNA is TGCAGCGTTGAGTTGGGGCGTTTCGCCATTTACGAGCAGTACTTC. As protein: CSVELGRFAIYEQYF.

The chain recombines TRBV9 with TRBJ1-4; tentatively, D is TRBD1 (6 bases). CDR1 SGDLS and CDR2 YYNGEE come from the germline V gene. V was shortened by 3 bases and J by 8 bases, with 17 bases between the two germline ends. CDR3 length equals 15 residues. CDR3 sequence reads: CASSASGHPGEKLFF. In DNA form, the CDR3 reads TGTGCCAGCAGCGCCTCGGGACACCCTGGCGAAAAACTGTTTTTT.

This chain uses TRBV12-3 or TRBV12-4 with TRBJ1-3; D ambiguous. The CDR3 covers 12 residues. V shed 6 bases and J shed 0 bases, with 3 bases lying between them. The CDR3 region has the DNA TGTGCCAGCAGAATCTCTGGAAACACCATATATTTT. It specifies CASRISGNTIYF.

V and J are TRBV3-1 and TRBJ1-6; the match to TRBD1 covers 7 bases. V lost 4 bases, J lost 6 bases, and 6 bases stayed unmatched. This CDR3 region has 15 residues. Germline V gene sequence: CDR1 LGHDT, CDR2 YNNKEL (reference sequence). The DNA for the CDR3 is TGTGCCAGCAGCCGGGCCGGGACAGCTAATTCACCCCTCCACTTT. Translation: CASSRAGTANSPLHF.

This rearrangement joins TRBV29-1 to TRBJ2-7, with D possibly matching TRBD1 (6 bases). This CDR3 is 13 amino acids long. Germline loops: CDR1 SQVTM, CDR2 ANQGSEA. The V gene lost 4 bases and the J gene lost 6 bases, with 16 bases spanning the gap. The CDR3 region is CSVVLGKGGEQYF. The CDR3 DNA reads as TGCAGCGTTGTCTTGGGAAAAGGGGGCGAGCAGTACTTC.

The chain has TRBV7-2 and TRBJ2-1; 10 bases match TRBD2. Per germline, CDR1 SGHTA and CDR2 FQGNSA. There are 16 residues in the CDR3. Trimming removed 4 bases from V and 10 bases from J; junction bases left unmatched: 13. CDR3 DNA sequence: TGTGCCAGCAGCTCACTAGTAGCGGGGGGCCCCCGGGAGCAGTTCTTC. Protein product: CASSSLVAGGPREQFF.

This chain connects TRBV4-1 to TRBJ1-1; D not certain. The V gene's germline CDR1 is MGHRA and CDR2 YSYEKL. The CDR3 length is 17 residues. The germline V and J ends were trimmed by 0 bases and 2 bases, with 16 bases remaining between them. DNA of the CDR3: TGCGCCAGCAGCCAAGATAGGGTCCGGGCGGCTAACACTGAAGCTTTCTTT. Translated, it gives CASSQDRVRAANTEAFF.

CDR3 nucleotide sequence: TGTGCCAGCAGTGAAGCAGCCGGGGGCTCTGGCTACACCTTC. Translation gives CASSEAAGGSGYTF. The rearrangement links TRBV6-1 to TRBJ1-2, with a weak D call TRBD1 (6 bases). Looked up from germline, CDR1 is MNHNS and CDR2 is SASEGT. The CDR3 has 14 residues. V dropped 0 bases and J dropped 7 bases, with 12 bases sitting between them.

Only a few counts were recorded for this clonotype. The chain recombines TRBV4-1 with TRBJ1-4, with TRBD1 identical over 8 bases. Germline V gene lookup returns CDR1 MGHRA and CDR2 YSYEKL. The V gene end was trimmed by 5 bases and the J gene end by 6 bases; junction bases not matched to a gene: 2. This CDR3 region has 13 residues. CDR3 sequence reads: CASSGQGYEKLFF. The CDR3, as DNA: TGCGCCAGCAGCGGACAGGGATATGAAAAACTGTTTTTT.

The rearrangement joins TRBV20-1 to TRBJ2-1; the D gene is possibly TRBD2 (6 bases). Germline CDR1 DFQATT, CDR2 SNEGSKA (reference sequence). This CDR3 has 12 amino acids. V was pared by 4 bases and J by 7 bases, with 11 bases between. DNA of the CDR3: TGCAGTGCTACAGTAGCGGTTAATGAGCAGTTCTTC. This codes for CSATVAVNEQFF.

The rearrangement links TRBV4-2 to TRBJ2-5; 12 bases fit TRBD2. This CDR3 comprises 14 residues. Germline V gives CDR1 LGHNA, CDR2 YNFKEQ. V shed 4 bases and J 3 bases; nucleotides not matched to a gene: 0. This CDR3 is CASSPSGGEETQYF. The CDR3, as DNA: TGTGCCAGCAGCCCTAGCGGGGGGGAAGAGACCCAGTACTTC.

CDR3 sequence: CSAKRAPEQFF. In DNA form, the CDR3 reads TGCAGTGCTAAGCGAGCCCCTGAGCAGTTCTTC. This chain links TRBV20-1 with TRBJ2-1; D not resolved. Germline V gives CDR1 DFQATT, CDR2 SNEGSKA (reference sequence). The CDR3 loop spans 11 amino acids. V lost 4 bases and J 9 bases, leaving 10 bases between the germline ends.

V and J are TRBV29-1 and TRBJ2-7; 11 bases map to TRBD2. The CDR3 consists of 15 residues. Germline values: CDR1 SQVTM, CDR2 ANQGSEA. V shed 4 bases, J shed 1 base, and the junction held 6 bases outside the gene matches. The CDR3 spells CSVGIAGGSSYEQYF. CDR3 in DNA: TGCAGCGTTGGAATAGCGGGGGGGAGTTCCTACGAGCAGTACTTC.

J is TRBJ1-1 and V is TRBV2, with 8 bases lining up with TRBD1. The germline CDR1 and CDR2 sequences are SNHLY and FYNNEI. The V segment lost 3 bases and the J segment 5 bases; nucleotides outside the gene matches: 11. The CDR3 sequence is 16 residues long. The CDR3 sequence: CASSDDRDRGQTEAFF. The CDR3 DNA is TGTGCCAGCAGTGACGATCGCGACAGGGGTCAGACTGAAGCTTTCTTT.

V is TRBV13 and J is TRBJ2-3; no reliable D call. The V end was cut by 5 bases, the J end by 0 bases, with 9 bases between. The CDR3 spans 14 residues. Germline V gives CDR1 PRHDT, CDR2 FYEKMQ (reference sequence). The CDR3 is CASSPMSSTDTQYF. The CDR3 DNA reads TGTGCCAGCAGCCCCATGAGTAGCACAGATACGCAGTATTTT.